Below, 10 T cell receptor beta chains from the same sample are listed, as sequenced in a study of blood T cell repertoires in COVID-19 (TCRdb year 2020). The library was built by means of the immunoSEQ multiplex PCR assay. TCRdb carries this immuneACCESS record with in-frame sequences only. Its versions omit some clonotypes, under half of them owing to an unresolved V gene in the studies checked, with the rest unexplained. The sample records 73,000 or so clones, about 83% of which are singletons. 5% to 7% of the sample belongs to the ten largest clones. The specimen was peripheral blood. These receptors were collected from an older woman with acute or convalescent COVID-19.

V and J are TRBV5-1 and TRBJ2-7, with 12 positions matching TRBD2. Germline V CDR1 and CDR2: SGHRS, YFSETQ. CDR3 size: 16 residues. V dropped 2 bases and J dropped 6; count of bases not matched to a gene: 9. The DNA for the CDR3 is TGCGCCAGCAGCTTCATACTAGCGGGGGGACGCCGCGAGCAGTACTTC. Its protein is CASSFILAGGRREQYF.

The V gene is TRBV9, the J gene TRBJ1-1; D is undetermined. This CDR3 region has 13 residues. V was trimmed by 4 bases and J by 6 bases, leaving 13 bases between them. Germline V lookup: CDR1 SGDLS, CDR2 YYNGEE. CDR3 sequence: CASSLSEGSEAFF. In DNA, the CDR3 is TGTGCCAGCAGCCTTAGTGAGGGTTCTGAAGCTTTCTTT.

V is TRBV7-3 and J is TRBJ1-1; D is undetermined. This CDR3 has 15 amino acids. Deletions cut 0 bases from V and 1 base from J, with 9 bases between. Germline V CDR1 and CDR2: SGHTA, FQGTGA. The CDR3 DNA sequence: TGTGCCAGCAGCTTAACGAGCACGGGGAACACTGAAGCTTTCTTT. It specifies CASSLTSTGNTEAFF.

The J gene is TRBJ2-1, the V gene TRBV14, with TRBD2 as a possible D gene (5 bases). Trimming left V 4 bases short and J 6 bases short, with 10 bases between. The CDR3 loop spans 13 amino acids. Per germline, CDR1 SGHDN and CDR2 FVKESK. CDR3 sequence reads: CASSRLATNEQFF. In DNA, the CDR3 is TGTGCCAGCAGCCGGCTAGCTACCAATGAGCAGTTCTTC.

The rearrangement uses TRBV13 and TRBJ1-6, with D uncertain. V was trimmed by 5 bases and J by 8 bases, leaving 7 bases between them. Germline V CDR1 and CDR2: PRHDT, FYEKMQ (reference sequence). The CDR3 runs to 12 residues. The DNA of the CDR3 is TGTGCCAGCAGCCTTTATGATTCACCCCTCCACTTT. It encodes CASSLYDSPLHF.

This chain links TRBV11-1 with TRBJ1-1; D is unclear. The CDR3 has 12 residues. Trimming left V 3 bases short and J 5 bases short, with 7 bases between. Germline CDR1 SGHAT, CDR2 FQDESV (reference sequence). The CDR3 DNA follows: TGTGCCAGCAGCTTCGGAGGGACTGAAGCTTTCTTT. Translated, it gives CASSFGGTEAFF.

This clone was seen just once. The rearrangement uses TRBV5-4 and TRBJ2-3, with 10 bases fitting TRBD1. The trim removed 4 bases at V and 1 base at J, leaving 6 bases unmatched. Per germline, CDR1 SGHNT and CDR2 YYREEE (reference sequence). The CDR3 has 16 amino acids. CDR3 region: CASSNRQGARTDTQYF. CDR3 nucleotide sequence: TGTGCCAGCAGCAACAGACAGGGGGCACGCACAGATACGCAGTATTTT. Together with reference TRBV5-4 and TRBJ2-3, the CDR3 gives the full variable domain: ETGVTQSPTHLIKTRGQQVTLRCSSQSGHNTVSWYQQALGQGPQFIFQYYREEENGRGNFPPRFSGLQFPNYSSELNVNALELDDSALYLCASSNRQGARTDTQYFGPGTRLTVL.

In this sample, this clone turned up once. This chain connects TRBV5-1 to TRBJ1-2; no definite D call. The V end lost 0 bases, the J end lost 8 bases, and 11 bases lay between the germline ends. Germline loops: CDR1 SGHRS, CDR2 YFSETQ. There are 13 residues in the CDR3. CDR3 amino acids: CASSLGGGWGYTF. The CDR3 bases are TGCGCCAGCAGCTTGGGAGGTGGATGGGGCTACACCTTC.

The V call is TRBV21-1, the J call TRBJ1-2; whether TRBD1, the table's D call, matches the DNA was not checked. TRBV21-1 is flagged as a pseudogene. This CDR3 contains 15 residues. The CDR3 loop is CASSKGTEFNYGYTF. CDR3 sequence (DNA): TGTGCCAGCAGCAAAGGGACAGAATTTAACTATGGCTACACCTTC.

The chain carries TRBV11-2 and TRBJ1-2, with D perhaps TRBD1 (6 bases). This CDR3 region has 15 residues. Germline V CDR1 and CDR2: SGHAT, FQNNGV. V was cut by 1 base and J by 2 bases, with 11 bases left in between. CDR3 in DNA: TGTGCCAGCAGCTTAGGCGGTACAGGGAACTATGGCTACACCTTC. Encoded protein: CASSLGGTGNYGYTF.